This passage covers 23 T cell receptor beta chains from one sample sequenced in a study of shared clonotypes between healthy human individuals. TCRdb's copy holds only in-frame clones and misses some; the assay was immunoSEQ multiplex PCR. In the table there are millions of clones, around 95% of which are singletons. Sequenced material: naive CD4+ T cells sorted from blood. Subset meaning: CD45RA+ positively selected. These receptors were obtained from a man aged 18 to 30 in good health.

V gene TRBV7-9 combines with J gene TRBJ2-1; TRBD2 agrees at 9 bases. Trimming removed 5 bases from V and 5 bases from J; junction bases left unmatched: 7. Germline CDR1 SEHNR, CDR2 FQNEAQ (reference sequence). The CDR3 is 15 amino acids. In nucleotides, the CDR3 is TGTGCCAGCAGCCGTAGCGGGAGCTATGACAATGAGCAGTTCTTC. Amino acid sequence: CASSRSGSYDNEQFF. Variable domain in full (rest from reference TRBV7-9 and TRBJ2-1): DTGVSQNPRHKITKRGQNVTFRCDPISEHNRLYWYRQTLGQGPEFLTYFQNEAQLEKSRLLSDRFSAERPKGSFSTLEIQRTEQGDSAMYLCASSRSGSYDNEQFFGPGTRLTVL.

Details on this clone: The sample holds other DNA sequences that translate to the same CDR3. J is TRBJ2-7 and V is TRBV6-5; D gene unclear. Germline loops: CDR1 MNHEY, CDR2 SVGAGI. The CDR3 length is 11 residues. V lost 5 bases and J lost 2, with 4 bases in between. This CDR3 reads CASSQTYEQYF. CDR3 coding DNA: TGTGCCAGCAGTCAGACCTACGAGCAGTACTTC.

The chain employs TRBV9 and TRBJ2-1; TRBD2 matches 8 bases. The junction had 6 bases not matched to a gene; V was cut back by 0 bases and J by 7 bases. Germline lookup yields CDR1 SGDLS and CDR2 YYNGEE. The CDR3 runs to 15 residues. This chain's CDR3 is CASSVGLGLENEQFF. The CDR3 DNA sequence: TGTGCCAGCAGCGTAGGCTTGGGACTAGAGAATGAGCAGTTCTTC.

This clone was recorded only once. The CDR3 here is CASSEDTGVLLAKNIQYF. CDR3 bases: TGTGCCAGCAGTGAAGATACAGGAGTCCTTCTAGCCAAAAACATTCAGTACTTC. V gene TRBV6-1 combines with J gene TRBJ2-4; D might be TRBD1 (5 bases). The V and J ends lost 1 base and 0 bases respectively, with 16 bases between them. The germline gives CDR1 MNHNS, CDR2 SASEGT. This CDR3 has 18 amino acids.

The chain employs TRBV6-5 and TRBJ2-1; TRBD2 is a possible D gene (5 bases). In germline, CDR1 is MNHEY, CDR2 SVGAGI. The CDR3 sequence is 11 residues long. Trimming pared 8 bases from V and 7 bases from J, leaving 9 bases between. The CDR3 loop reads CASGRRNEQFF. DNA of the CDR3: TGTGCCAGCGGGCGGAGGAATGAGCAGTTCTTC.

V and J are TRBV6-5 and TRBJ2-7; 11 bases agree with TRBD2. The V segment lost 10 bases and the J segment 3 bases; nucleotides outside the gene matches: 5. In germline, CDR1 is MNHEY, CDR2 SVGAGI. The CDR3 has 13 residues. CDR3 coding DNA: TGTGCCATCCCGGGACTAGCGGTCTACGAGCAGTACTTC. Amino acid sequence: CAIPGLAVYEQYF.

This clone was detected once. The chain is built from TRBV7-2 and TRBJ2-1; 10 bases align to TRBD2. Germline V CDR1 and CDR2: SGHTA, FQGNSA. This CDR3 comprises 16 residues. V was pared by 7 bases and J by 4 bases, with 10 bases of the junction left unmatched. Here the CDR3 DNA reads TGTGCCAGCATCCCAGCAGCGGGAGGGGTTTACAATGAGCAGTTCTTC. As protein: CASIPAAGGVYNEQFF.

CDR3 region: CASSLATSTHTQYF. CDR3 sequence (DNA): TGTGCCAGCAGCTTAGCGACGAGCACTCATACGCAGTATTTT. The chain links TRBV7-2 to TRBJ2-3; no clear D gene. The CDR3 covers 14 residues. The V gene's germline CDR1 is SGHTA and CDR2 FQGNSA. V lost 0 bases to trimming and J lost 7 bases, with 11 bases between them.

The chain joins TRBV27 to TRBJ1-2; 7 bases fit TRBD1. The CDR3 totals 15 residues. The junction had 5 bases not matched to a gene; V was cut back by 2 bases and J by 2 bases. Germline lookup yields CDR1 MNHEY and CDR2 SMNVEV (reference sequence). The CDR3 sequence is CASSLQGGKNYGYTF. As DNA, the CDR3 is TGTGCCAGCAGTTTACAGGGGGGAAAGAACTATGGCTACACCTTC.

The CDR3 protein is CAWSVQRDTEAFF. Here the CDR3 DNA reads TGTGCCTGGAGTGTACAGCGTGACACTGAAGCTTTCTTT. The chain uses TRBV30 and TRBJ1-1; D is ambiguous. Germline V gene sequence: CDR1 GTSNPN, CDR2 SVGIG (reference sequence). With 0 bases removed from V and 3 bases from J, the gap between germline ends came to 8 bases. The CDR3 runs 13 residues.

J is TRBJ1-1 and V is TRBV19, with D perhaps TRBD1 (5 bases). CDR1 is LNHDA, CDR2 SQIVND, per germline (reference sequence). V dropped 4 bases and J dropped 1 base, with 10 bases sitting between them. The CDR3 extends over 14 amino acids. The CDR3 DNA is TGTGCCAGTAGTAATATGAGGGGGAACACTGAAGCTTTCTTT. Translating gives CASSNMRGNTEAFF.

This CDR3 reads CASSLAAGNTEAFF. The CDR3 coding sequence is TGTGCCAGCAGCTTAGCGGCAGGAAACACTGAAGCTTTCTTT. The V gene is TRBV7-2, the J gene TRBJ1-1; D call uncertain. V was clipped by 0 bases and J by 2 bases, with 7 bases between them. This CDR3 comprises 14 residues. Germline assignment: CDR1 SGHTA and CDR2 FQGNSA.

V is TRBV7-6 and J is TRBJ2-3; unclear D gene. Trimming removed 0 bases from V and 4 bases from J, with 8 bases in between. This CDR3 has 14 amino acids. CDR1 SGHVS and CDR2 FNYEAQ come from the germline V gene. The CDR3 bases are TGTGCCAGCAGCTTAGCGGCTATCTCAGATACGCAGTATTTT. Translated: CASSLAAISDTQYF.

This clone was counted a single time. The V gene is TRBV5-1, the J gene TRBJ2-1, with D perhaps matching TRBD1 (6 bases). CDR1 SGHRS and CDR2 YFSETQ come from the germline V gene. The CDR3 runs 14 residues. Trimming took 0 bases from V and 10 from J, leaving 14 bases between them. Written as DNA, the CDR3 is TGCGCCAGCAGCTTGGGGACGGGTGGGGGCGAGCAGTTCTTC. Encoded protein: CASSLGTGGGEQFF.

The chain has TRBV5-1 and TRBJ2-1; 11 bases match TRBD2. The ends lost 4 bases at V and 9 bases at J; junction bases unmatched: 9. The CDR3 sequence is 15 residues long. CDR1 and CDR2 (germline): SGHRS, YFSETQ. CDR3 bases: TGCGCCAGCAGCCCGGAGGGCCTAGCGGGGGGTGAGCAGTTCTTC. It is translated as CASSPEGLAGGEQFF.

The chain has TRBV28 and TRBJ2-3, with 7 positions matching TRBD2. Per germline, CDR1 MDHEN and CDR2 SYDVKM. V lost 0 bases to trimming and J lost 3 bases; unmatched junction nucleotides: 3. The CDR3 spans 15 residues. Here the CDR3 DNA reads TGTGCCAGCAGTTTATGGGGGGGAGGGACAGATACGCAGTATTTT. This translates into CASSLWGGGTDTQYF.

This clone was recorded once. The rearrangement joins TRBV7-4 to TRBJ1-5; tentatively, D is TRBD1 (6 bases). Deletions cut 2 bases from V and 1 base from J, with 15 bases between. The CDR3 sequence is 17 residues long. Germline V lookup: CDR1 SGHVT, CDR2 SQSDAQ. The CDR3 DNA reads TGTGCCAGCAGCTTATCCCGGGACAAATGGAGCAATCAGCCCCAGCATTTT. Its translation is CASSLSRDKWSNQPQHF.

This chain's CDR3 is CASSSSQTGVYGYTF. CDR3 in DNA: TGTGCCAGCAGCTCCTCCCAGACAGGCGTCTATGGCTACACCTTC. The chain has TRBV7-2 and TRBJ1-2, with D tentatively TRBD1 (6 bases). The ends were cut back, 4 bases at V and 4 bases at J, with 16 bases in the middle. The germline CDR1 and CDR2 sequences are SGHTA and FQGNSA. CDR3 size: 15 residues.

The V and J genes are TRBV6-6 and TRBJ2-5; possible D gene TRBD2, 5 bases. This CDR3 comprises 11 residues. Germline lookup yields CDR1 MNHNY and CDR2 SVGAGI (reference sequence). Trimming pared 10 bases from V and 5 bases from J, leaving 11 bases between. CDR3 sequence: CAIGELETQYF. The CDR3 bases are TGTGCCATCGGGGAGTTGGAGACCCAGTACTTC.

Remarks on this clone: The sample holds other DNA sequences that translate to the same CDR3. This sequence joins TRBV6-5 and TRBJ1-3, with D uncertain. The ends were cut back, 6 bases at V and 1 base at J, with 1 base in the middle. Germline-derived CDR1 and CDR2 are MNHEY and SVGAGI. This CDR3 is built from 11 residues. Here the CDR3 reads CASRSGNTIYF. The CDR3 nucleotides are TGTGCCAGCAGGTCTGGAAACACCATATATTTT.

The chain links TRBV6-5 to TRBJ1-1; maybe TRBD1 (6 bases). The ends were cut back, 6 bases at V and 1 base at J, with 12 bases in the middle. Germline V CDR1 and CDR2: MNHEY, SVGAGI. CDR3 length: 14 residues. The CDR3 DNA is TGTGCCAGCAGAGGCGACAGGAAGAACACTGAAGCTTTCTTT. Its translation: CASRGDRKNTEAFF.

This clone was counted only a few times. The chain couples TRBV30 to TRBJ1-6; 8 nucleotides align to TRBD1. The CDR3 is 15 residues long. The trim removed 3 bases at V and 0 bases at J, leaving 1 base unmatched. CDR1 and CDR2 (germline): GTSNPN, SVGIG (reference sequence). CDR3 bases: TGTGCCTGGAGGGGGACAGGCTCCTATAATTCACCCCTCCACTTT. This gives the protein CAWRGTGSYNSPLHF.

This rearrangement joins TRBV19 to TRBJ2-7; a possible D gene is TRBD2 (5 bases). The CDR3 has 13 residues. Trimming took off 6 bases at V and 3 bases at J, with 12 bases between the two ends. Germline lookup yields CDR1 LNHDA and CDR2 SQIVND (reference sequence). The CDR3 here is CASSQPGYYEQYF. In DNA, the CDR3 is TGTGCCAGTAGCCAACCGGGGTACTACGAGCAGTACTTC.